One sample yielded the 20 T cell receptor beta chains listed below, sequenced in a study of CD8 T cells in Susac syndrome. Random hexamers were used to reverse transcribe roughly 0.45 to 1 ug of RNA. A single record per CDR3 protein comes from TCRdb applying MiXCR to the immunoSEQ multiplex PCR reads. The repertoire holds some 450,000 distinct CDR3 sequences, with approximately 85% as singletons. The sample taken for sequencing was CD8+ T cells from PBMCs. These receptors were obtained from a human donor with multiple sclerosis.

This rearrangement joins TRBV20-1 to TRBJ2-1, with unresolved D. The germline V gene encodes CDR1 DFQATT and CDR2 SNEGSKA (reference sequence). The CDR3 contains 10 residues. Trimming shortened V by 2 bases and J by 8 bases, and 4 bases separated the two germline ends. CDR3 bases: TGCAGTGCTAGATTCGATGAGCAGTTCTTC. This gives the protein CSARFDEQFF.

The CDR3 here is CASSCSGNCTDTQYF. CDR3 DNA sequence: TGTGCCAGCAGCTGTAGCGGGAACTGCACAGATACGCAGTATTTT. The gene calls are TRBV7-6 and TRBJ2-3; 8 nucleotides match TRBD2. Trimming at V came to 4 bases and at J to 1 base, leaving 4 bases not matched to a gene. This CDR3 is 15 amino acids long. The germline V gene has CDR1 SGHVS and CDR2 FNYEAQ.

V and J are TRBV29-1 and TRBJ1-1; 7 nucleotides line up with TRBD1. Germline trimming cut 6 bases from V and 5 bases from J; bases unmatched to any gene: 12. Germline CDR1 SQVTM, CDR2 ANQGSEA. The CDR3 is made up of 14 amino acids. DNA of the CDR3: TGCAGCGTCCCGGAAGGGGGCGCAGGGACTGAAGCTTTCTTT. Protein sequence: CSVPEGGAGTEAFF.

The genes are TRBV10-3 and TRBJ2-7; D is perhaps TRBD1 (6 bases). Trimming cost V 4 bases and J 7 bases, with 23 bases left between them. The germline V gene encodes CDR1 ENHRY and CDR2 SYGVKD. CDR3 size: 16 residues. CDR3 in amino acids: CAISGPQRGTRGEQYF. The CDR3 nucleotides are TGTGCCATCAGTGGCCCACAGAGGGGGACGCGAGGGGAGCAGTACTTC.

This clonotype was seen only once. The V call is TRBV21-1, the J call TRBJ1-1; TRBD1, as called in the table, went unchecked against the DNA. TRBV21-1 is deemed a pseudogene. This CDR3 region has 12 residues. The CDR3 protein is CASSKGAEEAFF. CDR3 nucleotides: TGTGCCAGCAGCAAAGGGGCGGAGGAAGCTTTCTTT.

The chain couples TRBV9 to TRBJ2-7; no definite D call. CDR1 is SGDLS and CDR2 is YYNGEE in the germline V gene. Trimming took off 0 bases at V and 0 bases at J, with 10 bases between the two ends. This CDR3 is built from 15 residues. Here the CDR3 DNA reads TGTGCCAGCAGCGTAGGTCCCGACGGCTCCTACGAGCAGTACTTC. This encodes CASSVGPDGSYEQYF.

Here the CDR3 reads CASSLSGTWFF. CDR3 in DNA: TGTGCCAGCAGTCTTAGCGGGACCTGGTTCTTC. V is TRBV25-1 and J is TRBJ2-1, with TRBD2 identical over 8 bases. Germline loops: CDR1 MGHDK, CDR2 SYGVNS. V lost 5 bases and J lost 15; bases outside the gene matches: 6. This CDR3 has 11 amino acids.

The chain employs TRBV29-1 and TRBJ2-1, with 11 bases fitting TRBD1. The CDR3 has 16 amino acids. The V segment lost 2 bases and the J segment 10 bases; nucleotides outside the gene matches: 13. CDR1 SQVTM and CDR2 ANQGSEA come from the germline V gene. The CDR3 protein is CSVEWFGTGGFGEQFF. The CDR3, as DNA: TGCAGCGTTGAATGGTTCGGGACAGGGGGTTTTGGCGAGCAGTTCTTC.

V gene TRBV27 combines with J gene TRBJ1-1; a possible D gene is TRBD1 (5 bases). This CDR3 is 13 amino acids long. V lost 8 bases and J 0 bases, leaving 10 bases between the germline ends. Looked up from germline, CDR1 is MNHEY and CDR2 is SMNVEV (reference sequence). CDR3 in DNA: TGTGCCAGCCAGGGTTACGTGAACACTGAAGCTTTCTTT. Protein sequence: CASQGYVNTEAFF.

This clonotype was observed a handful of times. The chain recombines TRBV7-9 with TRBJ1-2; 9 positions agree with TRBD1. Germline V gene sequence: CDR1 SEHNR, CDR2 FQNEAQ (reference sequence). This CDR3 region has 14 residues. Unmatched junction bases numbered 3, after V lost 1 base and J lost 6 bases. This chain's CDR3 is CASSLGTGVHGYTF. CDR3 in DNA: TGTGCCAGCAGCTTAGGGACAGGGGTCCATGGCTACACCTTC.

In its sample, this clonotype was seen a few times. The rearrangement uses TRBV7-6 and TRBJ1-1; D call uncertain. Trimming took off 2 bases at V and 3 bases at J, with 7 bases between the two ends. CDR3 length equals 13 residues. Germline CDR1 reads SGHVS; CDR2 reads FNYEAQ. CDR3 DNA sequence: TGTGCCAGCAGCTTAAAGAGCCACACTGAAGCTTTCTTT. Residues: CASSLKSHTEAFF. The variable domain in full, with the rest retrieved from reference TRBV7-6 and TRBJ1-1, is GAGVSQSPRYKVTKRGQDVALRCDPISGHVSLYWYRQALGQGPEFLTYFNYEAQQDKSGLPNDRFSAERPEGSISTLTIQRTEQRDSAMYRCASSLKSHTEAFFGQGTRLTVV.

J is TRBJ2-1 and V is TRBV4-1; TRBD2 aligns across 13 bases. The germline V gene encodes CDR1 MGHRA and CDR2 YSYEKL. Trimming cost V 3 bases and J 7 bases; bases outside gene matches: 9. The CDR3 runs 17 residues. For the CDR3, the DNA is TGCGCCAGCAGCCACTTACCGGGACTAGCGGGATTAAATGAGCAGTTCTTC. As protein: CASSHLPGLAGLNEQFF.

This clonotype was seen only once. The rearrangement uses TRBV10-3 and TRBJ2-7; D ambiguous. Germline CDR1 ENHRY, CDR2 SYGVKD. The CDR3 is 13 residues long. V was clipped by 4 bases and J by 1 base, with 8 bases between them. The CDR3 here is CAISVGISYEQYF. The CDR3, as DNA: TGTGCCATCAGTGTCGGCATTTCCTACGAGCAGTACTTC.

The V gene is TRBV28, the J gene TRBJ2-7; 7 bases agree with TRBD2. Germline CDR1 MDHEN, CDR2 SYDVKM. Germline trimming cut 5 bases from V and 0 bases from J; bases unmatched to any gene: 4. The CDR3 has 14 residues. The CDR3 is CASSQAGFSYEQYF. In DNA, the CDR3 is TGTGCCAGCAGTCAAGCGGGATTCTCCTACGAGCAGTACTTC. The variable domain in full, completed from reference TRBV28 and TRBJ2-7, reads DVKVTQSSRYLVKRTGEKVFLECVQDMDHENMFWYRQDPGLGLRLIYFSYDVKMKEKGDIPEGYSVSREKKERFSLILESASTNQTSMYLCASSQAGFSYEQYFGPGTRLTVT.

The genes are TRBV14 and TRBJ2-3, with D perhaps being TRBD1 or TRBD2 (5 bases each). Trimming took 1 base from V and 3 from J, leaving 17 bases between them. Looked up from germline, CDR1 is SGHDN and CDR2 is FVKESK. CDR3 length: 17 residues. The CDR3 nucleotides read TGTGCCAGCAGCCAAGTTGGAGGACACCTCCATACAGATACGCAGTATTTT. Protein: CASSQVGGHLHTDTQYF.

The J gene is TRBJ2-6, the V gene TRBV9, with D possibly TRBD1 on 5 matching bases. The CDR3 covers 18 residues. V was trimmed by 0 bases and J by 1 base, leaving 14 bases between them. In germline, CDR1 is SGDLS, CDR2 YYNGEE. The CDR3 spells CASSVDKGSGSGANVLTF. CDR3 coding DNA: TGTGCCAGCAGCGTAGACAAGGGGTCAGGTTCTGGGGCCAACGTCCTGACTTTC.

The V and J genes are TRBV11-2 and TRBJ2-7; a weak D match, TRBD1 (6 bases). This CDR3 spans 16 amino acids. V lost 2 bases and J 0 bases, leaving 14 bases between the germline ends. Germline-derived CDR1 and CDR2 are SGHAT and FQNNGV. The CDR3 nucleotides are TGTGCCAGCAGCTTAATCCTTACAGGGCGCTCCTACGAGCAGTACTTC. Its translation is CASSLILTGRSYEQYF.

The chain couples TRBV30 to TRBJ2-7; 7 bases line up with TRBD2. Germline loops: CDR1 GTSNPN, CDR2 SVGIG (reference sequence). The trim removed 1 base at V and 3 bases at J, leaving 9 bases unmatched. This CDR3 has 15 residues. CDR3 sequence (DNA): TGTGCCTGGAGTGGATTTGGAGCGGGGCTCTACGAGCAGTACTTC. Translated: CAWSGFGAGLYEQYF.

There are a few counts of this clonotype. The rearrangement joins TRBV20-1 to TRBJ2-7, with a weak D call TRBD2 (6 bases). V dropped 3 bases and J dropped 0 bases, with 15 bases sitting between them. From germline, CDR1 is DFQATT and CDR2 SNEGSKA (reference sequence). CDR3 length: 15 amino acids. DNA for the CDR3: TGCAGTGCTAGGGACCCCGGGGGTGGCTCCTACGAGCAGTACTTC. Translated: CSARDPGGGSYEQYF.

The gene calls are TRBV19 and TRBJ1-1; possible D gene TRBD1, 5 bases. This CDR3 contains 13 residues. V was trimmed by 6 bases and J by 0 bases, leaving 8 bases between them. In germline, CDR1 is LNHDA, CDR2 SQIVND (reference sequence). The CDR3 coding sequence is TGTGCCAGTAGGGGGGGAATGAACACTGAAGCTTTCTTT. It yields the protein CASRGGMNTEAFF.